A few counts support the clone carrying this TCR beta chain. The antigen is undetermined. This specimen comes from a study of post-analysis software for immune sequencing data. Study results and limitations: Batch-mates among the samples co-clustered strongly by F measure. People with multiple sclerosis had a significantly lower normalized Chao1 diversity than controls did. Controls showed lower frequencies than patients for five or six TRBV segments, and TRBV5-6, TRBV5-1 and TRBV20-1 were among these.

Researchers reported that TCR beta cDNA libraries carried unique molecular identifiers. TCRdb ran MiXCR on the PCR reads and lists one entry per CDR3 protein. This table has approximately 460,000 distinct CDR3 sequences, around 40% appearing once. The CDR3 has 16 residues. V lost 0 bases, J lost 4 bases, and 3 bases stayed unmatched. CDR1 and CDR2 (germline): ENHRY, SYGVKD. Material: blood. The V and J genes are TRBV10-3 and TRBJ2-3, with TRBD2 matching over 11 bases. The origin of this receptor is a girl between 10 and 17 years old with multiple sclerosis. In nucleotides, the CDR3 is TGTGCCATCAGTGAGTCGACTAGCGGGAACCCAGATACGCAGTATTTT. Amino acid sequence: CAISESTSGNPDTQYF.